This T cell receptor (beta chain) was retrieved from a study of cytomegalovirus exposure and HLA in healthy donors. Overall study: The early release's HLA-typed donors yielded 78 million or so unique TCRs. Study-level findings and limits: TCR sequences were mostly rare, though some public TCRs occurred in many donors. A reported reduction in N-insertions relative to the roughly 700-donor mean was seen in an Asian-associated ancestry cluster in a later analysis.

V gave up 2 bases and J gave up 6 bases; unmatched junction bases: 9. There are 16 residues in the CDR3. Germline V gene lookup returns CDR1 SGHNT and CDR2 YYREEE (reference sequence). Use of 60 Vbeta and 13 Jbeta primers characterized the PCR. Original data processing: Approximately 73 million unique TCR beta chains, some 11 million shared, were counted in a later analysis. TCRdb keeps only in-frame clones here, not all; method: immunoSEQ multiplex PCR. The V and J calls and clone size are taken from that table; D and trimming were inferred from the DNA. In the table there are some 120,000 clones, around 75% of which are singletons. In the case of this clone: Its antigen is as yet unknown.

The specimen was PBMCs. The clonotype comes from a man under 40 in good health and CMV-seronegative. The V gene is TRBV5-4, the J gene TRBJ1-4; 8 bases are shared with TRBD1. For the CDR3, the DNA is TGTGCCAGCAGCTTAGATCCAGGGGGCACGGATGAAAAACTGTTTTTT. It codes for CASSLDPGGTDEKLFF.